This is a list of T cell receptor beta chains from one sample in a study of shared clonotypes between healthy human individuals. Data came from immunoSEQ multiplex PCR; TCRdb stores just in-frame clones and leaves some out. The sample includes approximately 2,200,000 clones, about 93% of them seen just once. Sequenced input: naive CD8+ T cells from PBMCs. The receptors stem from a man between 18 and 29 years old in good health. Some clones in this sample may be carry-over from other donors' samples. CDR3s include the opening cysteine and the closing phenylalanine or tryptophan. The order of the fields is V gene, clone size, J gene, CDR3 length, D gene, CDR3 DNA, CDR3 protein. The D gene is left open where the match is weak. Clone size is shown for a subset of rows, as once, few, many or a class of expanded clone.

V: TRBV7-2; size: .; J: TRBJ2-1; length: 12; D: .; DNA: TGTGCCGCCGGACGAGGGTACAATGAGCAGTTCTTC; CDR3: CAAGRGYNEQFF
V: TRBV7-9; size: .; J: TRBJ2-7; length: 14; D: .; DNA: TGTGCCAGCAGCTTAGCGGGACATCTATACGAGCAGTACTTC; CDR3: CASSLAGHLYEQYF
V: TRBV29-1; size: .; J: TRBJ2-5; length: 13; D: TRBD1; DNA: TGCAGCGTTAGGGACAGTAGTAAAGAGACCCAGTACTTC; CDR3: CSVRDSSKETQYF
V: TRBV7-9; size: .; J: TRBJ1-2; length: 12; D: TRBD1; DNA: TGTGCCACCCGGACAGGGGGACGGGGCTACACCTTC; CDR3: CATRTGGRGYTF
V: TRBV29-1; size: .; J: TRBJ2-7; length: 11; D: .; DNA: TGCAGCGTTGCGGGGGCGCGGGAGCAGTACTTC; CDR3: CSVAGAREQYF
V: TRBV4-1; size: .; J: TRBJ2-1; length: 16; D: .; DNA: TGCGCCAGCAGCCACCGCGCCGGGCCCCAGTACAATGAGCAGTTCTTC; CDR3: CASSHRAGPQYNEQFF
V: TRBV28; size: .; J: TRBJ2-3; length: 15; D: .; DNA: TGTGCCAGCAGTTTGAGAGTCGGGGAGGCAGATACGCAGTATTTT; CDR3: CASSLRVGEADTQYF
V: TRBV5-8; size: .; J: TRBJ2-5; length: 13; D: TRBD1; DNA: TGTGCCAGCAGCTCGGACAGGACAGGGACCCAGTACTTC; CDR3: CASSSDRTGTQYF
V: TRBV27; size: .; J: TRBJ1-2; length: 13; D: TRBD1; DNA: TGTGCCAGCAGTTTAGGGACAGCCGGTGGCTACACCTTC; CDR3: CASSLGTAGGYTF
V: TRBV5-1; size: .; J: TRBJ2-1; length: 14; D: TRBD2; DNA: TGCGCCAGCAGCTTGAGCGGGAGGAGCAATGAGCAGTTCTTC; CDR3: CASSLSGRSNEQFF
V: TRBV11-2; size: .; J: TRBJ2-7; length: 14; D: TRBD1; DNA: TGTGCCAGCAGCTTGGGACAGGGACTCAGGGAGCAGTACTTC; CDR3: CASSLGQGLREQYF
V: TRBV28; size: .; J: TRBJ2-7; length: 15; D: .; DNA: TGTGCCAGCAGTCGCCCGAGGGAGCTTGGCTACGAGCAGTACTTC; CDR3: CASSRPRELGYEQYF
V: TRBV19; size: .; J: TRBJ1-1; length: 11; D: .; DNA: TGTGCCAGTAAAGCGGGGTCTGAAGCTTTCTTT; CDR3: CASKAGSEAFF
V: TRBV2; size: .; J: TRBJ1-5; length: 16; D: TRBD1; DNA: TGTGCCAGCAGTGAAACGGTGAGACAGGGAGATCAGCCCCAGCATTTT; CDR3: CASSETVRQGDQPQHF
V: TRBV28; size: .; J: TRBJ1-5; length: 14; D: .; DNA: TGTGCCAGCAGTTTAGCAGGCGTGGATCAGCCCCAGCATTTT; CDR3: CASSLAGVDQPQHF
V: TRBV9; size: .; J: TRBJ1-1; length: 15; D: .; DNA: TGTGCCAGCAGCGTAGAAGGCAGGCCGAACACTGAAGCTTTCTTT; CDR3: CASSVEGRPNTEAFF
V: TRBV4-1; size: .; J: TRBJ2-6; length: 14; D: .; DNA: TGCGCCAGTTTAGACCTCTCTGGGGCCAACGTCCTGACTTTC; CDR3: CASLDLSGANVLTF
V: TRBV20-1; size: few; J: TRBJ1-2; length: 8; D: .; DNA: TGCAGTGCTATGGTCTACACCTTC; CDR3: CSAMVYTF
V: TRBV7-9; size: .; J: TRBJ2-7; length: 14; D: TRBD1; DNA: TGTGCCAGCAGCTTTGGGGACAGGCCTTACGAGCAGTACTTC; CDR3: CASSFGDRPYEQYF
V: TRBV5-5; size: .; J: TRBJ2-2; length: 17; D: TRBD1; DNA: TGTGCCAGCAGCTCCTCTTACCGACAGGGTATGGTCGGGGAGCTGTTTTTT; CDR3: CASSSSYRQGMVGELFF
V: TRBV7-2; size: once; J: TRBJ2-1; length: 13; D: .; DNA: TGTGCCAGCAGCTTAAGCGGTCACAATGAGCAGTTCTTC; CDR3: CASSLSGHNEQFF
V: TRBV18; size: .; J: TRBJ2-7; length: 16; D: TRBD1; DNA: TGTGCCAGCTCACCAGCGGACAGGACCCCACGGTACGAGCAGTACTTC; CDR3: CASSPADRTPRYEQYF
V: TRBV10-3; size: .; J: TRBJ2-1; length: 18; D: TRBD2; DNA: TGTGCCATCAGTGACCCGCCGTCGGGAGGGCCAACGGGAGATGAGCAGTTCTTC; CDR3: CAISDPPSGGPTGDEQFF
V: TRBV7-7; size: .; J: TRBJ2-1; length: 15; D: TRBD2; DNA: TGTGCCAGCAGCTTAGCGTGGGGCGGGAGCAATGAGCAGTTCTTC; CDR3: CASSLAWGGSNEQFF
V: TRBV11-2; size: .; J: TRBJ2-1; length: 15; D: .; DNA: TGTGCCAGCAGCGACACTCCGGGGCCCCTGGGAGAGCAGTTCTTC; CDR3: CASSDTPGPLGEQFF
V: TRBV4-3; size: .; J: TRBJ2-1; length: 17; D: TRBD2; DNA: TGCGCCAGCAGCCAAGCAACTAGCGGGAGGTATATGAATGAGCAGTTCTTC; CDR3: CASSQATSGRYMNEQFF
V: TRBV9; size: .; J: TRBJ2-1; length: 17; D: .; DNA: TGTGCCAGCAGCGTAGTAGTGTCTAAGAGCTCCTACAATGAGCAGTTCTTC; CDR3: CASSVVVSKSSYNEQFF
V: TRBV4-1; size: few; J: TRBJ2-2; length: 14; D: .; DNA: TGCGCCAGCAGCCCGAGACTGGGCACCGGGGAGCTGTTTTTT; CDR3: CASSPRLGTGELFF
V: TRBV6-4; size: .; J: TRBJ2-3; length: 15; D: TRBD2; DNA: TGTGCCAGCAGTGAAAGTAGCGGGAGTTCAGATACGCAGTATTTT; CDR3: CASSESSGSSDTQYF